The 30 T cell receptor beta chains below all came from one sample that was sequenced in a study of Graves' ophthalmopathy and Graves' hyperthyroidism. From RNA, the CDR3 regions of TCR beta chains were amplified and sequenced. RT-PCR in the first round used HTBI primers; a second-round multiplex PCR followed. TCRdb itself ran the multiplex PCR reads through MiXCR, one entry per CDR3 protein. The top ten hold 8% to 9% of the sample, which has 150,000 to 200,000 distinct CDR3 sequences, around 40% seen once. Material: peripheral blood. The receptors were sampled from a man in his thirties or forties with Graves' ophthalmopathy.

This clonotype was seen a single time. This sequence joins TRBV14 and TRBJ2-7, with D maybe TRBD2 (5 bases). Trimming removed 0 bases at V and 2 bases at J, with 11 bases between. CDR1 is SGHDN and CDR2 is FVKESK in the germline V gene. The CDR3 sequence is 15 residues long. The CDR3 DNA sequence: TGTGCCAGCAGCCAAGAAACGGGATTCCCCTACGAGCAGTACTTC. Its translation: CASSQETGFPYEQYF. The full variable domain, completed using reference TRBV14 and TRBJ2-7, is EAGVTQFPSHSVIEKGQTVTLRCDPISGHDNLYWYRRVMGKEIKFLLHFVKESKQDESGMPNNRFLAERTGGTYSTLKVQPAELEDSGVYFCASSQETGFPYEQYFGPGTRLTVT.

V and J are TRBV6-1 and TRBJ2-2; no clear D gene. Per the germline V gene, CDR1 is MNHNS and CDR2 is SASEGT. Trimming removed 1 base at V and 0 bases at J, with 9 bases between. The CDR3 has 16 amino acids. The CDR3 region has the DNA TGTGCCAGCAGTGAAGTCTGGATTACGAACACCGGGGAGCTGTTTTTT. It is translated as CASSEVWITNTGELFF.

This clonotype was recorded at least ten times. V and J are TRBV29-1 and TRBJ1-5, with D perhaps TRBD1 (5 bases). Germline V gives CDR1 SQVTM, CDR2 ANQGSEA. The CDR3 sequence is 15 residues long. With 5 bases removed from V and 3 bases from J, the gap between germline ends came to 17 bases. CDR3 coding DNA: TGCAGCGTTAAGTTTAACGGGGGGATCAATCAGCCCCAGCATTTT. Translation: CSVKFNGGINQPQHF. The full variable domain, rest sourced from reference TRBV29-1 and TRBJ1-5, is SAVISQKPSRDICQRGTSLTIQCQVDSQVTMMFWYRQQPGQSLTLIATANQGSEATYESGFVIDKFPISRPNLTFSTLTVSNMSPEDSSIYLCSVKFNGGINQPQHFGDGTRLSIL.

This clonotype came up many times. The rearrangement joins TRBV2 to TRBJ2-7; 8 bases match TRBD1. The CDR3 extends over 15 amino acids. J was trimmed by 4 bases and V by 1 base; bases with no gene match: 6. Germline CDR1 reads SNHLY; CDR2 reads FYNNEI. Here the CDR3 DNA reads TGTGCCAGCAGTGAAGGCCCAGGGGGCCTTTACGAGCAGTACTTC. This gives the protein CASSEGPGGLYEQYF.

The chain links TRBV28 to TRBJ2-7, with D possibly TRBD2 on 5 matching bases. The germline CDR1 and CDR2 sequences are MDHEN and SYDVKM. CDR3 length: 17 amino acids. Trimming shortened V by 3 bases and J by 7 bases, and 25 bases separated the two germline ends. The CDR3 here is CASSFGRISEFLGEQYF. The DNA for the CDR3 is TGTGCCAGCAGTTTTGGACGAATTAGCGAGTTTTTAGGGGAGCAGTACTTC. Combining the CDR3 with reference TRBV28 and TRBJ2-7 gives the whole variable domain DVKVTQSSRYLVKRTGEKVFLECVQDMDHENMFWYRQDPGLGLRLIYFSYDVKMKEKGDIPEGYSVSREKKERFSLILESASTNQTSMYLCASSFGRISEFLGEQYFGPGTRLTVT.

This clonotype appeared many times. The chain has TRBV5-1 and TRBJ2-5, with D unresolved. Germline CDR1 is SGHRS and CDR2 is YFSETQ. Trimming took 0 bases from V and 5 from J, leaving 8 bases between them. The CDR3 has 13 residues. CDR3 bases: TGCGCCAGCAGCTTGGATGTCGGCGAGACCCAGTACTTC. This sequence encodes CASSLDVGETQYF.

In its sample, this clonotype was seen many times. The chain couples TRBV11-1 to TRBJ2-7, with 11 bases that match TRBD2. Germline CDR1 and CDR2: SGHAT and FQDESV (reference sequence). This CDR3 has 16 amino acids. With 4 bases clipped from V and 4 bases from J, the junction kept 9 bases outside the gene matches. The CDR3 coding sequence is TGTGCCAGCAGCTCAAATAAGGGACTAGCGGTATACGAGCAGTACTTC. This sequence encodes CASSSNKGLAVYEQYF.

This clonotype was recorded at least ten times. The chain carries TRBV19 and TRBJ1-6; TRBD1 might be the D (5 bases). CDR1 and CDR2 (germline): LNHDA, SQIVND (reference sequence). The CDR3 totals 16 residues. Trimming stripped 1 base from V and 9 bases from J, with 16 bases between. The CDR3 sequence: CASSIGDSIQSSPLHF. CDR3 DNA: TGTGCCAGTAGTATAGGGGACTCAATACAGAGTTCACCCCTCCACTTT.

This clonotype has at least ten counts. The chain employs TRBV10-3 and TRBJ2-2; D unresolved. The CDR3 runs to 13 residues. The germline V and J ends were trimmed by 0 bases and 5 bases, with 4 bases remaining between them. Germline values: CDR1 ENHRY, CDR2 SYGVKD. This CDR3 reads CAISESRTGELFF. CDR3 nucleotides: TGTGCCATCAGTGAGTCACGGACCGGGGAGCTGTTTTTT.

This clonotype was seen at least ten times. The V and J genes are TRBV6-5 and TRBJ2-2; no reliable D call. This CDR3 comprises 13 residues. V dropped 2 bases and J dropped 4 bases, with 5 bases sitting between them. Germline V gives CDR1 MNHEY, CDR2 SVGAGI. The CDR3 sequence: CASSYVGTGELFF. The CDR3, as DNA: TGTGCCAGCAGTTACGTGGGCACCGGGGAGCTGTTTTTT.

The chain joins TRBV6-5 to TRBJ1-2, with no clear D. Germline CDR1 and CDR2: MNHEY and SVGAGI. The CDR3 totals 13 residues. The germline V and J ends were trimmed by 4 bases and 2 bases, with 8 bases remaining between them. The CDR3 DNA follows: TGTGCCAGCAGTTCCAAGACCAACTATGGCTACACCTTC. Its translation is CASSSKTNYGYTF.

This clonotype was counted ten times or more. The J gene is TRBJ2-2, the V gene TRBV12-3 or TRBV12-4, with 7 nucleotides matching TRBD1. J was trimmed by 1 base and V by 6 bases; bases with no gene match: 2. The CDR3 extends over 14 amino acids. The CDR3 reads CASSGTENTGELFF. CDR3 sequence (DNA): TGTGCCAGCAGCGGGACAGAGAACACCGGGGAGCTGTTTTTT.

J is TRBJ1-5 and V is TRBV20-1; a possible D gene is TRBD1 (5 bases). Germline assignment: CDR1 DFQATT and CDR2 SNEGSKA (reference sequence). This CDR3 comprises 14 residues. Trimming stripped 3 bases from V and 3 bases from J, with 12 bases between. CDR3 protein: CSASSRVNNQPQHF. CDR3 coding DNA: TGCAGTGCTAGTTCCAGGGTGAACAATCAGCCCCAGCATTTT.

This chain connects TRBV28 to TRBJ2-7; the D gene is possibly TRBD1 (6 bases). The germline V gene encodes CDR1 MDHEN and CDR2 SYDVKM. The V end was cut by 2 bases, the J end by 4 bases, with 12 bases between. This CDR3 region has 14 residues. The CDR3 DNA sequence: TGTGCCAGCAGTTTAACAGGGTTTGCTTACGAGCAGTACTTC. Translation: CASSLTGFAYEQYF.

The sample holds many counts of this clonotype. The rearrangement links TRBV18 to TRBJ2-7; D remains unclear. The CDR3 loop spans 12 amino acids. The germline V gene encodes CDR1 KGHSH and CDR2 LQKENI. V shed 3 bases and J shed 8 bases, with 11 bases lying between them. The CDR3 protein is CASSPGSYKQYF. The CDR3 bases are TGTGCCAGCTCACCCGGCAGTTACAAGCAGTACTTC. The entire variable domain, with the rest obtained from reference TRBV18 and TRBJ2-7, is as follows: NAGVMQNPRHLVRRRGQEARLRCSPMKGHSHVYWYRQLPEEGLKFMVYLQKENIIDESGMPKERFSAEFPKEGPSILRIQQVVRGDSAAYFCASSPGSYKQYFGPGTRLTVT.

This chain uses TRBV27 with TRBJ2-5; 12 bases are shared with TRBD2. With 5 bases clipped from V and 4 bases from J, the junction kept 11 bases outside the gene matches. Germline V gene data show CDR1 as MNHEY and CDR2 as SMNVEV (reference sequence). The CDR3 extends over 17 amino acids. CDR3 bases: TGTGCCAGCAGTCACCATCGGACTAGCGGGATGGGAGAGACCCAGTACTTC. Residues: CASSHHRTSGMGETQYF.

This clonotype showed up many times. This sequence joins TRBV27 and TRBJ1-1, with unresolved D. CDR3 length: 15 amino acids. Germline CDR1 reads MNHEY; CDR2 reads SMNVEV (reference sequence). V lost 4 bases to trimming and J lost 3 bases, with 15 bases between them. This chain's CDR3 is CASSYNGYPDTEAFF. As DNA, the CDR3 is TGTGCCAGCAGTTACAACGGATACCCGGACACTGAAGCTTTCTTT.

This clonotype was seen many times. J is TRBJ2-7 and V is TRBV12-5, with D perhaps being TRBD1 or TRBD2 (5 bases each). Germline-derived CDR1 and CDR2 are LGHNT and FRNRAP. CDR3 length: 12 amino acids. Trimming cost V 8 bases and J 3 bases, with 11 bases left between them. The CDR3: CASQTDYYEQYF. The CDR3 DNA reads as TGTGCTAGTCAGACAGACTACTACGAGCAGTACTTC. Full variable domain (outside the CDR3, taken from reference TRBV12-5 and TRBJ2-7): DARVTQTPRHKVTEMGQEVTMRCQPILGHNTVFWYRQTMMQGLELLAYFRNRAPLDDSGMPKDRFSAEMPDATLATLKIQPSEPRDSAVYFCASQTDYYEQYFGPGTRLTVT.

The chain couples TRBV18 to TRBJ2-7; TRBD1 might be the D (6 bases). Germline-derived CDR1 and CDR2 are KGHSH and LQKENI. The V gene lost 2 bases and the J gene lost 1 base, with 15 bases spanning the gap. The CDR3 extends over 16 amino acids. The CDR3 protein is CASSPAGASFSYEQYF. CDR3 bases: TGTGCCAGCTCACCAGCAGGGGCCTCTTTTTCCTACGAGCAGTACTTC.

The table lists this clonotype with many counts. The rearrangement links TRBV6-2 or TRBV6-3 to TRBJ1-5; D gene unclear. Germline values: CDR1 MNHEY, CDR2 SVGEGT. The length of the CDR3 is 13 residues. V gave up 2 bases and J gave up 5 bases, with 7 bases separating them. Here the CDR3 DNA reads TGTGCCAGCAGTTACGGTTTCTATCAGCCCCAGCATTTT. The encoded protein is CASSYGFYQPQHF.

This clonotype was counted ten times or more. The chain is built from TRBV10-3 and TRBJ2-7, with D tentatively TRBD1 (5 bases). V was trimmed by 2 bases and J by 5 bases, leaving 7 bases between them. The CDR3 contains 12 residues. In germline, CDR1 is ENHRY, CDR2 SYGVKD. In nucleotides, the CDR3 is TGTGCCATCAGTGAGGACAGTGACGAGCAGTACTTC. It yields the protein CAISEDSDEQYF.

Notes on this clonotype: One end of the junction fails to match germline, which may point to a read error. The CDR3 region is CAISYGGRTYEQYF. The CDR3 DNA is TGTGCCATCAGTTACGGCGGGCGGACCTACGAGCAGTACTTC. The rearrangement joins TRBV6-2 or TRBV6-3 to TRBJ2-7; possibly TRBD2 for D (5 bases). The CDR3 is 14 amino acids. CDR1 MNHEY and CDR2 SVGEGT come from the germline V gene.

The rearrangement links TRBV2 to TRBJ1-6, with D tentatively TRBD1 (6 bases). This CDR3 region has 16 residues. The germline gives CDR1 SNHLY, CDR2 FYNNEI. V was trimmed by 6 bases and J by 7 bases, leaving 19 bases between them. In DNA, the CDR3 is TGTGCCAGCAGCTTACAATCAGGGGCCCTGAATTCACCCCTCCACTTT. Its protein is CASSLQSGALNSPLHF.

This clonotype was recorded at least ten times. This sequence joins TRBV12-3 or TRBV12-4 and TRBJ1-2, with TRBD1 matching over 9 bases. This CDR3 has 14 amino acids. V shed 6 bases, J shed 9 bases, and the junction held 11 bases outside the gene matches. CDR3: CASRPGQGSNRYTF. The CDR3 nucleotides read TGTGCCAGCAGACCGGGACAGGGTTCAAACCGCTACACCTTC.

The rearrangement joins TRBV28 to TRBJ2-5, with D hard to call. The CDR3 loop spans 13 amino acids. The germline V gene encodes CDR1 MDHEN and CDR2 SYDVKM. V lost 2 bases to trimming and J lost 5 bases, with 9 bases between them. CDR3 DNA: TGTGCCAGCAGTTTACTTAGCCGGGAGACCCAGTACTTC. Residues: CASSLLSRETQYF.

Ten or more counts support this clonotype. The chain joins TRBV12-3 or TRBV12-4 to TRBJ1-1; TRBD1 is a possible D gene (6 bases). CDR3 size: 15 residues. V lost 6 bases, J lost 7 bases, and 21 bases lay in between. In nucleotides, the CDR3 is TGTGCCAGCAGGAGTGGGGGCCTTCAGGCCCATGAAGCTTTCTTT. Its translation is CASRSGGLQAHEAFF.

V usage is TRBV7-2 and J usage is TRBJ2-7, with D uncertain. V was pared by 7 bases and J by 2 bases, with 15 bases between. CDR3 length: 14 amino acids. CDR1 and CDR2 (germline): SGHTA, FQGNSA. This chain's CDR3 is CASTSNWATYEQYF. The CDR3 bases are TGTGCCAGCACCTCGAACTGGGCGACCTACGAGCAGTACTTC.

This clonotype was found many times. This sequence joins TRBV12-3 or TRBV12-4 and TRBJ1-5; D gene unclear. The V end was cut by 5 bases, the J end by 0 bases, with 11 bases between. The CDR3 covers 15 residues. The chain's CDR3 is CASSRTVNSNQPQHF. CDR3 coding DNA: TGTGCCAGCAGTCGCACAGTTAATAGCAATCAGCCCCAGCATTTT.

This clonotype was detected ten times or more. The chain recombines TRBV5-1 with TRBJ2-7; TRBD2 matches at 9 bases. With V trimmed by 0 bases and J by 2 bases, 9 bases remained unmatched. The CDR3 totals 17 residues. Germline loops: CDR1 SGHRS, CDR2 YFSETQ. The CDR3 spells CASSLVGLAGLPYEQYF. In nucleotides, the CDR3 is TGCGCCAGCAGCTTGGTCGGGCTAGCGGGACTACCCTACGAGCAGTACTTC. Variable domain in full (rest from reference TRBV5-1 and TRBJ2-7): KAGVTQTPRYLIKTRGQQVTLSCSPISGHRSVSWYQQTPGQGLQFLFEYFSETQRNKGNFPGRFSGRQFSNSRSEMNVSTLELGDSALYLCASSLVGLAGLPYEQYFGPGTRLTVT.

This clonotype showed up many times. The V and J genes are TRBV24-1 and TRBJ2-2; no clear D gene. The CDR3 sequence is 11 residues long. Germline values: CDR1 KGHDR, CDR2 SFDVKD. Trimming removed 8 bases at V and 2 bases at J, with 2 bases between. Written as DNA, the CDR3 is TGTGCCACCAACAACACCGGGGAGCTGTTTTTT. Translation: CATNNTGELFF.